This T cell receptor (beta chain) derives from a study of blood T cell repertoires in COVID-19. On the study more broadly: From T cells, B-cell-depleted T cells, or PBMCs came the material, which was cDNA or gDNA.

Participants were aged 18 to 89 years, lived in 24 US areas, and enrolled virtually. Germline CDR1 KGHSH, CDR2 LQKENI. V was clipped by 4 bases and J by 3 bases; unmatched bases: 5. CDR3 length equals 15 residues. Per the authors' pipeline: It was from reference gene primer amplification that nucleated cell counts were estimated. Sequencing used immunoSEQ multiplex PCR; TCRdb keeps in-frame clones, though not all of them. V and J calls and clone size are given by that table; D and trimming were obtained from the DNA. The sample contains a few hundred thousand clones, around 89% of which appear only once.

The source is a young woman who had recovered from COVID-19. The chain couples TRBV18 to TRBJ1-5, with 8 bases aligning to TRBD1. Sequencing was done on a sample of PBMCs or T cells enriched from blood (not recorded which). CDR3 in DNA: TGTGCCAGCTCACATGGGGACAGGTTCAATCAGCCCCAGCATTTT. Amino acids: CASSHGDRFNQPQHF.